One T cell receptor (beta chain) is described in this entry. Its antigen is unknown. The CDR3 runs to 17 residues. Unmatched junction bases numbered 12, after V lost 5 bases and J lost 2 bases. The V gene's germline CDR1 is SGHTA and CDR2 FQGNSA. The study sampled blood at baseline, cycle 4 day 1, and cycle 7 day 1. The sample comes from a study of OX40 agonist ivuxolimab in advanced cancers. Clones were read by immunoSEQ multiplex PCR, and TCRdb kept only the in-frame ones, dropping some. Of about 30,000 clones listed, 90% to 95% were seen once; the top ten hold about 4.5%. Study findings and constraints: Averaging showed that CD8+ T cells had more expanded clones than CD4+ did. Low normalized T-cell clonal expansion was additionally recorded for some nonresponders. Among expanded peripheral T cells, antigen specificity went undetermined.

The rearrangement uses TRBV7-2 and TRBJ2-1, with TRBD1 matching over 7 bases. The receptor's source is an adult with an advanced solid tumor such as melanoma, head and neck, liver or kidney cancer. This specimen was CD4+ or CD8+ T cells sorted from blood, taken in a trial of the OX40 agonist ivuxolimab. The CDR3 here is CASSVVPLGGPYNEQFF. In DNA, the CDR3 is TGTGCCAGCAGCGTCGTGCCCCTAGGGGGCCCCTACAATGAGCAGTTCTTC. Supplemented by reference TRBV7-2 and TRBJ2-1, the full variable domain reads GAGVSQSPSNKVTEKGKDVELRCDPISGHTALYWYRQSLGQGLEFLIYFQGNSAPDKSGLPSDRFSAERTGGSVSTLTIQRTQQEDSAVYLCASSVVPLGGPYNEQFFGPGTRLTVL.